The 28 T cell receptor beta chains below all came from one sample that was sequenced in a study of T cells in Graves' hyperthyroidism and ophthalmopathy (dated by TCRdb to 2018 to 2020). The library relied on multiplex PCR. Reads for this sample came from an Illumina HiSeq 2000. Amplification of TCR beta CDR3 regions was carried out from RNA transcripts. The TCR CDR3 was subjected to a first round of RT-PCR using the HTBI primer set and the Qiagen OneStep RT-PCR kit. In-frame beta chains were kept once TCRdb had trimmed the public reads at Q25 with fastp and called clones with MiXCR. Entries that share a CDR3 protein sequence are merged under the most common genes and DNA. Here the sample has about 350,000 distinct CDR3 sequences; 15% occur a single time. Of the sample, about 20% is held by the ten largest clones. The specimen sequenced was blood. These receptor sequences come from a woman aged 60-70 years with Graves' ophthalmopathy.

The gene calls are TRBV20-1 and TRBJ2-6, with TRBD1 matching over 9 bases. The germline CDR1 and CDR2 sequences are DFQATT and SNEGSKA (reference sequence). The J segment lost 2 bases and the V segment lost 1 base, leaving 6 bases of the junction unmatched. This CDR3 contains 17 residues. The CDR3: CSARAPGQGAGANVLTF. CDR3 coding DNA: TGCAGTGCTAGAGCACCGGGACAGGGAGCTGGGGCCAACGTCCTGACTTTC.

Many counts were recorded for this clonotype. The J gene is TRBJ1-1, the V gene TRBV27; 10 nucleotides agree with TRBD1. The CDR3 has 14 amino acids. Trimming took 5 bases from V and 5 from J; bases not matched to a gene: 5. Germline V lookup: CDR1 MNHEY, CDR2 SMNVEV (reference sequence). CDR3 bases: TGTGCCAGCAGTCCGGGGACAGGGGTAACTGAAGCTTTCTTT. This gives the protein CASSPGTGVTEAFF.

There are many counts of this clonotype. The chain is built from TRBV11-2 and TRBJ2-1; D is ambiguous. Germline CDR1 is SGHAT and CDR2 is FQNNGV. This CDR3 is built from 14 residues. V shed 1 base and J shed 1 base, with 5 bases lying between them. The CDR3, as DNA: TGTGCCAGCAGCTTAGGGTTGTCCTACAATGAGCAGTTCTTC. Amino acid sequence: CASSLGLSYNEQFF. The whole variable domain, filled in from reference TRBV11-2 and TRBJ2-1, reads EAGVAQSPRYKIIEKRQSVAFWCNPISGHATLYWYQQILGQGPKLLIQFQNNGVVDDSQLPKDRFSAERLKGVDSTLKIQPAKLEDSAVYLCASSLGLSYNEQFFGPGTRLTVL.

The CDR3: CASSVPGRAKNIQYF. DNA for the CDR3: TGTGCCAGCAGTGTCCCGGGGCGGGCCAAAAACATTCAGTACTTC. This chain connects TRBV7-9 to TRBJ2-4, with D perhaps assigned TRBD1 or TRBD2 (5 bases each). V lost 6 bases and J 1 base, leaving 13 bases between the germline ends. This CDR3 is 15 amino acids long. Per germline, CDR1 SEHNR and CDR2 FQNEAQ (reference sequence).

V usage is TRBV5-1 and J usage is TRBJ2-7; TRBD2 matches 8 bases. The CDR3 contains 17 residues. The germline V gene encodes CDR1 SGHRS and CDR2 YFSETQ. With 2 bases clipped from V and 2 bases from J, the junction kept 12 bases outside the gene matches. In DNA form, the CDR3 reads TGCGCCAGCAGCTTCTTAGCAGGCGGGGGGTACACCTACGAGCAGTACTTC. Translated: CASSFLAGGGYTYEQYF.

This clonotype was counted many times. This chain links TRBV2 with TRBJ1-1; no clear D gene. CDR1 is SNHLY and CDR2 is FYNNEI in the germline V gene. V lost 1 base, J lost 4 bases, and 7 bases lay in between. There are 13 residues in the CDR3. For the CDR3, the DNA is TGTGCCAGCAGTGAAGTGAGCCGCACTGAAGCTTTCTTT. Translation: CASSEVSRTEAFF.

This clonotype was found many times. J is TRBJ2-1 and V is TRBV18; 8 nucleotides agree with TRBD2. The CDR3 contains 15 residues. Germline CDR1 is KGHSH and CDR2 is LQKENI. V gave up 2 bases and J gave up 9 bases; unmatched junction bases: 9. The CDR3: CASSPKLAEVTEQFF. CDR3 DNA: TGTGCCAGCTCACCAAAACTAGCGGAGGTCACTGAGCAGTTCTTC.

This clonotype was detected many times. This sequence joins TRBV7-9 and TRBJ2-3; TRBD1 might be the D (6 bases). Germline assignment: CDR1 SEHNR and CDR2 FQNEAQ (reference sequence). This CDR3 comprises 15 residues. Trimming took 4 bases from V and 3 from J, leaving 14 bases between them. CDR3 sequence (DNA): TGTGCCAGCAGCTACCCGGGACACCAGACAGATACGCAGTATTTT. It codes for CASSYPGHQTDTQYF.

This clonotype was seen a handful of times. The chain recombines TRBV7-9 with TRBJ1-4, with D perhaps matching TRBD1 (5 bases). The CDR3 sequence is 14 residues long. V was shortened by 5 bases and J by 2 bases, with 9 bases between the two germline ends. Germline V gene sequence: CDR1 SEHNR, CDR2 FQNEAQ (reference sequence). The CDR3 sequence is CASSLRVTNEKLFF. CDR3 DNA sequence: TGTGCCAGCAGCCTCAGGGTTACTAATGAAAAACTGTTTTTT. Supplemented by reference TRBV7-9 and TRBJ1-4, the full variable domain reads DTGVSQNPRHKITKRGQNVTFRCDPISEHNRLYWYRQTLGQGPEFLTYFQNEAQLEKSRLLSDRFSAERPKGSFSTLEIQRTEQGDSAMYLCASSLRVTNEKLFFGSGTQLSVL.

This clonotype appeared many times. The V and J genes are TRBV20-1 and TRBJ2-1, with D maybe TRBD2 (6 bases). Trimming removed 4 bases from V and 2 bases from J, with 15 bases in between. The CDR3 contains 15 residues. Germline V gives CDR1 DFQATT, CDR2 SNEGSKA (reference sequence). The CDR3 coding sequence is TGCAGTGCTATCAACCAGCGGAGGGCCTACAATGAGCAGTTCTTC. This codes for CSAINQRRAYNEQFF.

The rearrangement joins TRBV24-1 to TRBJ2-1, with a tentative D call TRBD2 (5 bases). The germline V and J ends were trimmed by 5 bases and 7 bases, with 17 bases remaining between them. Germline CDR1 is KGHDR and CDR2 is SFDVKD. The CDR3 loop spans 15 amino acids. The CDR3 sequence: CATSVNRGRRNEQFF. The DNA of the CDR3 is TGTGCCACCAGTGTTAACCGAGGGCGGCGGAATGAGCAGTTCTTC.

This clonotype was detected only a few times. The genes are TRBV20-1 and TRBJ2-1, with a tentative D call TRBD2 (6 bases). V dropped 6 bases and J dropped 4 bases, with 16 bases sitting between them. Germline lookup yields CDR1 DFQATT and CDR2 SNEGSKA (reference sequence). CDR3 length: 14 amino acids. The DNA for the CDR3 is TGCAGTGCCCCTGGCGGGGTAAATTACAATGAGCAGTTCTTC. This translates into CSAPGGVNYNEQFF.

This clonotype has ten or more counts. The rearrangement links TRBV2 to TRBJ2-3, with D unresolved. Germline V gene sequence: CDR1 SNHLY, CDR2 FYNNEI. The CDR3 sequence is 15 residues long. Trimming stripped 1 base from V and 0 bases from J, with 8 bases between. CDR3 in DNA: TGTGCCAGCAGTGAAGACAGCCTAAGCACAGATACGCAGTATTTT. It translates to CASSEDSLSTDTQYF.

This clonotype was detected ten times or more. This sequence joins TRBV11-3 and TRBJ2-1, with TRBD2 matching 14 bases. This CDR3 has 16 amino acids. The germline V gene encodes CDR1 SGHNT and CDR2 YENEEA. Trimming removed 4 bases from V and 9 bases from J; junction bases left unmatched: 8. The CDR3 sequence: CASSSPGTSGSSEQFF. The CDR3 nucleotides are TGTGCCAGCAGCTCTCCCGGGACTAGCGGGAGTAGTGAGCAGTTCTTC.

This clonotype was seen a handful of times. The chain has TRBV6-5 and TRBJ2-3; perhaps TRBD2 as D (6 bases). Trimming pared 0 bases from V and 3 bases from J, leaving 10 bases between. CDR1 and CDR2 from the germline V gene are MNHEY and SVGAGI. This CDR3 spans 15 amino acids. The CDR3 here is CASSYSGGMTDTQYF. The DNA of the CDR3 is TGTGCCAGCAGTTACTCCGGGGGTATGACAGATACGCAGTATTTT.

This clonotype was seen only once. The chain has TRBV9 and TRBJ1-5; 9 bases match TRBD1. CDR1 is SGDLS, CDR2 YYNGEE, per germline. With V trimmed by 4 bases and J by 7 bases, 6 bases remained unmatched. The CDR3 extends over 14 amino acids. CDR3 in DNA: TGTGCCAGCAGCAAACAGGGGGCGCGGCAGCCCCAGCATTTT. It yields the protein CASSKQGARQPQHF.

Many counts were recorded for this clonotype. V usage is TRBV12-3 or TRBV12-4 and J usage is TRBJ2-1; perhaps TRBD2 as D (5 bases). V was shortened by 7 bases and J by 5 bases, with 18 bases between the two germline ends. The CDR3 is 15 amino acids. CDR3 bases: TGTGCCAGCACTCGTCGGTCCAGCGGAAACAATGAGCAGTTCTTC. It translates to CASTRRSSGNNEQFF.

The chain has TRBV4-1 and TRBJ2-1; D possibly corresponds to TRBD1 (5 bases). The V gene lost 4 bases and the J gene lost 10 bases, with 23 bases spanning the gap. Per germline, CDR1 MGHRA and CDR2 YSYEKL. The CDR3 sequence is 16 residues long. The CDR3 bases are TGCGCCAGCAGCCTAGGAGACAGACCATCCGACCAAGAGCAGTTCTTC. It codes for CASSLGDRPSDQEQFF.

Notes on this clonotype: The conserved phenylalanine or tryptophan is not found at the CDR3 terminus, so this likely reflects a read error. V gene TRBV9 combines with J gene TRBJ2-3, with 14 positions matching TRBD2. The CDR3 contains 19 residues. The germline CDR1 and CDR2 sequences are SGDLS and YYNGEE. V shed 4 bases, J shed 2 bases, and the junction held 12 bases outside the gene matches. CDR3 DNA: TGTGCCAGCAGCTATATTGGGACTAGCGGGAGATCCTACACAGATACGCAGTATTCT. It translates to CASSYIGTSGRSYTDTQYS.

The chain couples TRBV28 to TRBJ2-2; D gene uncertain. CDR1 and CDR2 (germline): MDHEN, SYDVKM. Trimming cost V 7 bases and J 1 base, with 4 bases left between them. This CDR3 region has 12 residues. The CDR3 nucleotides read TGTGCCAGCATGCAGAACACCGGGGAGCTGTTTTTT. Its translation is CASMQNTGELFF.

This clonotype was picked up many times. V usage is TRBV6-2 or TRBV6-3 and J usage is TRBJ2-1, with TRBD2 identical over 13 bases. This CDR3 has 13 residues. With 4 bases clipped from V and 13 bases from J, the junction kept 4 bases outside the gene matches. The germline V gene has CDR1 MNHEY and CDR2 SVGEGT. CDR3 DNA sequence: TGTGCCAGCAGTTCCGGACTAGCGGGAGCCCAGTTCTTC. Translation gives CASSSGLAGAQFF.

At least ten counts were recorded for this clonotype. The CDR3 sequence: CASSFGDNSGNTIYF. As DNA, the CDR3 is TGTGCCAGCAGTTTTGGGGACAACTCTGGAAACACCATATATTTT. The chain recombines TRBV6-1 with TRBJ1-3; weak D call: TRBD1 (6 bases). The CDR3 loop spans 15 amino acids. Germline V lookup: CDR1 MNHNS, CDR2 SASEGT. The ends were cut back, 5 bases at V and 0 bases at J, with 11 bases in the middle.

This clonotype was seen only once. The gene calls are TRBV6-2 or TRBV6-3 and TRBJ1-6; 10 bases match TRBD1. The V segment lost 4 bases and the J segment 12 bases; nucleotides outside the gene matches: 12. Germline V CDR1 and CDR2: MNHEY, SVGEGT. The CDR3 length is 16 residues. The CDR3 DNA is TGTGCCAGCAGTTCGGGGACAGGGGCGATCATGGGACCCCTCCACTTT. The encoded protein is CASSSGTGAIMGPLHF.

In this sample, this clonotype turned up many times. The J gene is TRBJ2-3, the V gene TRBV6-1; possible D gene TRBD2, 5 bases. Per the germline V gene, CDR1 is MNHNS and CDR2 is SASEGT. CDR3 length: 14 amino acids. The V end lost 3 bases, the J end lost 8 bases, and 15 bases lay between the germline ends. The CDR3 coding sequence is TGTGCCAGCAGTGATGCCGTTGGAGGCGGTACGCAGTATTTT. Its protein product is CASSDAVGGGTQYF.

There are a few counts of this clonotype. V and J are TRBV10-1 and TRBJ1-2; D gene unclear. CDR1 and CDR2 from the germline V gene are WNHNN and SYGVQD (reference sequence). Trimming left V 3 bases short and J 8 bases short, with 7 bases between. There are 11 residues in the CDR3. For the CDR3, the DNA is TGCGCCAGCAGTGAACCTGGAGGCTACACCTTC. This gives the protein CASSEPGGYTF.

This clonotype was recorded many times. V gene TRBV30 combines with J gene TRBJ2-3; no firm D call. CDR1 and CDR2 from the germline V gene are GTSNPN and SVGIG (reference sequence). The CDR3 is 12 amino acids. Trimming removed 1 base at V and 6 bases at J, with 8 bases between. CDR3 region: CAWSAIRDTQYF. DNA of the CDR3: TGTGCCTGGAGTGCCATCAGGGATACGCAGTATTTT.

This clonotype was seen a handful of times. The chain employs TRBV5-1 and TRBJ1-6; D is unresolved. Germline V CDR1 and CDR2: SGHRS, YFSETQ. V lost 4 bases and J lost 5, with 10 bases in between. The CDR3 covers 14 residues. The CDR3 nucleotides are TGCGCCAGCAGCCTGGGAGTAGATAATTCACCCCTCCACTTT. Translating it yields CASSLGVDNSPLHF.

This clonotype was seen a single time. The chain couples TRBV7-2 to TRBJ2-2; TRBD2 matches 9 bases. Unmatched junction bases numbered 12, after V lost 5 bases and J lost 5 bases. CDR1 is SGHTA, CDR2 FQGNSA, per germline. This CDR3 spans 17 amino acids. CDR3 in amino acids: CASSQTSGPPRTGELFF. The CDR3 DNA is TGTGCCAGCAGCCAGACTAGCGGACCTCCGAGGACCGGGGAGCTGTTTTTT. The full variable domain, its missing parts supplied by reference TRBV7-2 and TRBJ2-2, is GAGVSQSPSNKVTEKGKDVELRCDPISGHTALYWYRQSLGQGLEFLIYFQGNSAPDKSGLPSDRFSAERTGGSVSTLTIQRTQQEDSAVYLCASSQTSGPPRTGELFFGEGSRLTVL.